The TCR beta chain under discussion was sequenced for a study of OX40 agonist ivuxolimab in advanced cancers. This CDR3 is built from 13 residues. Per germline, CDR1 SSHAT and CDR2 FNYEAQ (reference sequence). Comment on this clone: One junction end does not reproduce the germline sequence, and a read error may be involved.

The table came from immunoSEQ multiplex PCR; TCRdb's copy has only in-frame clones and leaves some out. The table has about 39,000 clones, 92% seen once. The rearrangement uses TRBV7-7 and TRBJ2-5; weak D call: TRBD1 (6 bases). This clonotype was sampled from an adult with an advanced solid tumor such as melanoma, head and neck, liver or kidney cancer. This specimen was CD4+ or CD8+ T cells sorted from blood, taken in a trial of the OX40 agonist ivuxolimab. CDR3 coding DNA: TGTGCTAGCAGCTTAACACAGGGAGAGACCCAGTACTTC. Translating gives CASSLTQGETQYF.